The sequence of this T cell receptor (beta chain) was determined in a study of blood T cell repertoires in COVID-19. The wider study: Samples taken during acute and convalescent COVID-19 were collected in the United States, Italy and Spain. The analysed material was cDNA or gDNA that came from T cells, B-cell-depleted T cells, or PBMCs.

Methods used by the authors: Using reference gene primer amplification, nucleated cell counts were estimated. Assay: immunoSEQ multiplex PCR; the TCRdb copy retains only in-frame clones and omits some. The V and J calls and clone size are taken from that table; D and trimming were inferred from the DNA. The sample holds 150,000 to 200,000 clones, about four fifths seen once. The Seattle patients, enrolled during active infection, were followed longitudinally. Trimming removed 0 bases from V and 8 bases from J, with 17 bases in between. The CDR3 totals 15 residues. The germline V gene encodes CDR1 SGHNT and CDR2 YYREEE (reference sequence).

V gene TRBV5-4 combines with J gene TRBJ1-2; D uncertain. The TCR originated in a woman older than 75 with COVID-19, enrolled during active disease. Sequencing used peripheral blood. The CDR3 protein is CASSLDATTGYGYTF. The DNA for the CDR3 is TGTGCCAGCAGCTTGGATGCGACAACCGGCTACGGCTACACCTTC.